The clone carrying this TCR beta chain was counted between two and nine times. The antigen remains unidentified. These data belong to a study of regulatory T cells in long-lasting Graves disease. Findings of the study overall: Blood alone, not thyroid tissue, was studied.

Researchers made TCR beta libraries by using iRepertoire HTBI primers and running Arm-PCR on CDR3 regions. TCRdb used MiXCR to reprocess the multiplex PCR reads, holding one entry per CDR3 protein. The repertoire includes some 560,000 distinct CDR3 sequences, 16% of them detected once, and around 25% sits in the top ten. Trimming removed 8 bases at V and 8 bases at J, with 10 bases between. Germline lookup yields CDR1 MDHEN and CDR2 SYDVKM. This CDR3 is built from 11 residues. Time point specified: newly diagnosed GD, antithyroid drugs for less than 3 months. The TCR library was prepared using RNA isolated from PBMCs. Patients came from an endocrinology department in Xi'an, China. These data also featured in a second study, about T cells in Graves' hyperthyroidism and ophthalmopathy. This second report adds: Using the HTBI primer set, a first-round RT-PCR was run on the TCR CDR3.

This specimen was peripheral blood mononuclear cells (PBMCs), taken at new diagnosis, from a patient treated with antithyroid drugs. The receptor's source is a woman aged 35-65 years with Graves disease. The chain has TRBV28 and TRBJ2-1; D remains unclear. The CDR3 protein is CASAPGHEQFF. The CDR3 nucleotides are TGTGCCAGCGCCCCCGGTCATGAGCAGTTCTTC.